Listed below are T cell receptor beta chains from one sample, sequenced in a study of shared clonotypes between healthy human individuals. Clones were sequenced by immunoSEQ multiplex PCR, and TCRdb holds only the in-frame ones, with some missing. This sample has about 2.4 million clones, with over 85% found just once. The sample comprised naive CD4+ T cells from PBMCs. These receptors were obtained from a man aged 18 to 30 in good health. Some clones in this sample may be carry-over from other donors' samples. CDR3s include the opening cysteine and the closing phenylalanine or tryptophan. A D gene is named only where the DNA matches it firmly. Some rows mark clone size as missing; the rest say once, few, many or name a class of expanded clone.

V	J	D	size	DNA	CDR3
TRBV7-9	TRBJ2-1	TRBD2	-	TGTGCCAGCAGCCCGACTAGCGGGAGGGCCGAGGAGCAGTTCTTC	CASSPTSGRAEEQFF
TRBV7-2	TRBJ2-5	TRBD2	once	TGTGCCAGCAGCTTAGCCCCGGGACTAGCGGGACAAGAGACCCAGTACTTC	CASSLAPGLAGQETQYF
TRBV7-8	TRBJ2-1	-	-	TGTGCCAGCAGCTTAGTGGGTCATGAGCAGTTCTTC	CASSLVGHEQFF
TRBV19	TRBJ2-7	-	-	TGTGCCAGTAGTATGGGACAAAAGCAGTACTTC	CASSMGQKQYF
TRBV5-6	TRBJ1-1	TRBD1	-	TGTGCCAGCAGCCCGGGGGCGGGACAGGGAGCTTTCTTT	CASSPGAGQGAFF
TRBV7-9	TRBJ1-4	-	-	TGTGCCAGCAGCTTAGCGGGCGGAAAAGAAAAACTGTTTTTT	CASSLAGGKEKLFF
TRBV6-1	TRBJ1-1	TRBD1	-	TGTGCCAGCAGTGAACCGGACAGGGCACGCACTGAAGCTTTCTTT	CASSEPDRARTEAFF
TRBV5-1	TRBJ1-1	-	once	TGCGCCAGCAGCGAAGGCCGGGGGAACACTGAAGCTTTCTTT	CASSEGRGNTEAFF
TRBV6-1	TRBJ2-7	TRBD1	-	TGTGCCAGCAGTGATAGACAGGGTGGTGTATACGAGCAGTACTTC	CASSDRQGGVYEQYF
TRBV11-2	TRBJ1-1	-	-	TGTGCCAGCAGCTTAGTCGGACAGATGAACACTGAAGCTTTCTTT	CASSLVGQMNTEAFF
TRBV29-1	TRBJ2-3	-	-	TGCAGCGTTCTGGGACGTCTAAACCTAGGGGATACGCAGTATTTT	CSVLGRLNLGDTQYF
TRBV5-4	TRBJ1-1	-	-	TGTGCCAGCAGCTTGGAACAACCCGCTGAAGCTTTCTTT	CASSLEQPAEAFF
TRBV5-8	TRBJ1-2	-	-	TGTGCCAGCAGCATGCCCGGGACACCCAAAACCTATGGCTACACCTTC	CASSMPGTPKTYGYTF
TRBV27	TRBJ1-4	-	-	TGTGCCAGCAGTTCTCAGGGCCACGAAAAACTGTTTTTT	CASSSQGHEKLFF
TRBV7-2	TRBJ1-5	-	-	TGTGCCAGCAGCACTGACAGGAATCAGCCCCAGCATTTT	CASSTDRNQPQHF
TRBV30	TRBJ2-5	-	-	TGTGCCTGGAGTGTAACTAGCATTAGCGAGACCCAGTACTTC	CAWSVTSISETQYF
TRBV9	TRBJ1-1	-	few	TGTGCCAGCAGCGTAGGTCGGGTCACTGAAGCTTTCTTT	CASSVGRVTEAFF
TRBV27	TRBJ1-2	-	-	TGTGCCAGCAGTTTATCTTCTCTCACGGGGAGACCAGGCTACACCTTC	CASSLSSLTGRPGYTF
TRBV2	TRBJ2-3	-	-	TGTGCCAGCGCCCAGGTCCCAGATACGCAGTATTTT	CASAQVPDTQYF
TRBV5-1	TRBJ2-7	TRBD2	once	TGCGCCAGCAGCTTGGGGACTAGCGGGAGGACCTACGAGCAGTACTTC	CASSLGTSGRTYEQYF